This T cell receptor (beta chain) was profiled in a study of blood T cell repertoires in COVID-19. Study-level information: There were acute and convalescent COVID-19 samples, and they came from the United States, Italy and Spain.

Generated by immunoSEQ multiplex PCR, the TCRdb table keeps only in-frame clones and is missing some. The sample holds some 350,000 clones, more than 80% seen once. V lost 0 bases, J lost 4 bases, and 12 bases lay in between. Germline V gene data show CDR1 as KGHSH and CDR2 as LQKENI. The CDR3 is made up of 16 amino acids. Source material: PBMCs or T cells enriched from blood (not recorded which). V is TRBV18 and J is TRBJ2-2; D may be TRBD1 (6 bases). This TCR derives from a man aged 18 to 29 who had recovered from COVID-19. This CDR3 reads CASSPPGQPATGELFF. DNA of the CDR3: TGTGCCAGCTCACCACCCGGACAGCCGGCCACCGGGGAGCTGTTTTTT.